These 22 T cell receptor beta chains share one sample of origin, sequenced in a study of CXCR3 chemokines and chemotherapy response in bladder cancer (dated by TCRdb to the early 2020s). Library generation was performed with PCR. TCRdb names Illumina HiSeq 2500 as the instrument used. Using fastp trimming at Q25 and MiXCR clonotype assembly, TCRdb reanalyzed the public sequencing data and kept in-frame beta chains. Every CDR3 protein is listed once, alongside the most common genes and DNA of its rows. Recorded for this sample are approximately 13,000 distinct CDR3 sequences; around 11% of them occurred a single time. The ten largest clones capture 25% to 30% of the sample. This specimen was collected from a patient whose treatment included neoadjuvant chemotherapy. Receptors were obtained from a human donor with bladder cancer that did not respond to neoadjuvant chemotherapy.

This clonotype was counted a few times. The chain joins TRBV29-1 to TRBJ2-5, with 8 bases aligning to TRBD1. Losses at the gene ends were 1 base for V and 4 bases for J; bases not matched to a gene: 5. Per germline, CDR1 SQVTM and CDR2 ANQGSEA. The CDR3 spans 14 residues. The CDR3 nucleotides read TGCAGCGTTGAAGCCGGACAGGGTGGAGAGACCCAGTACTTC. Translated, it gives CSVEAGQGGETQYF.

This clonotype was detected a few times. This chain links TRBV28 with TRBJ2-4; weak D call: TRBD2 (6 bases). This CDR3 has 14 residues. Germline V CDR1 and CDR2: MDHEN, SYDVKM. V lost 3 bases, J lost 4 bases, and 10 bases lay in between. The CDR3: CASSFWGEKNIQYF. The CDR3 DNA is TGTGCCAGCAGTTTTTGGGGGGAGAAAAACATTCAGTACTTC.

This clonotype occurred many times. The V and J genes are TRBV6-1 and TRBJ1-2; the match to TRBD1 covers 9 bases. J gave up 4 bases and V 5 bases, and 8 bases lay outside the gene matches. The CDR3 extends over 15 amino acids. From germline, CDR1 is MNHNS and CDR2 SASEGT. CDR3 region: CASSKTGGQSYGYTF. DNA for the CDR3: TGTGCCAGCAGTAAAACAGGGGGCCAGTCCTATGGCTACACCTTC.

At least ten counts were recorded for this clonotype. The chain employs TRBV5-4 and TRBJ2-7, with 9 nucleotides matching TRBD1. This CDR3 is 17 amino acids long. V dropped 6 bases and J dropped 5; count of bases not matched to a gene: 18. Germline values: CDR1 SGHNT, CDR2 YYREEE (reference sequence). The CDR3 DNA reads as TGTGCCAGCACCTTAAGGTGGGGGGGGACAGGGAGTGACGAGCAGTACTTC. It specifies CASTLRWGGTGSDEQYF.

There are many counts of this clonotype. The chain joins TRBV7-2 to TRBJ2-7; D unresolved. The CDR3 is 14 amino acids. Germline V gene sequence: CDR1 SGHTA, CDR2 FQGNSA. V was cut by 1 base and J by 5 bases, with 12 bases left in between. The chain's CDR3 is CASSLGLEVDEQYF. The CDR3 DNA reads as TGTGCCAGCAGCTTAGGGCTAGAAGTAGACGAGCAGTACTTC. The full variable domain, rest sourced from reference TRBV7-2 and TRBJ2-7, is GAGVSQSPSNKVTEKGKDVELRCDPISGHTALYWYRQSLGQGLEFLIYFQGNSAPDKSGLPSDRFSAERTGGSVSTLTIQRTQQEDSAVYLCASSLGLEVDEQYFGPGTRLTVT.

This clonotype was seen at least ten times. The chain combines TRBV6-2 or TRBV6-3 with TRBJ2-3; 14 bases fit TRBD2. V lost 4 bases, J lost 5 bases, and 5 bases stayed unmatched. The CDR3 contains 16 residues. Per germline, CDR1 MNHEY and CDR2 SVGEGT. This CDR3 is CASSWTSGGPGDTQYF. The CDR3 DNA reads TGTGCCAGCAGTTGGACTAGCGGGGGGCCGGGAGATACGCAGTATTTT.

CDR3 loop: CSASSLAEAFF. In DNA form, the CDR3 reads TGCAGTGCTAGCAGTCTGGCTGAAGCTTTCTTT. This chain connects TRBV20-1 to TRBJ1-1; D is uncertain. This CDR3 comprises 11 residues. The germline V gene has CDR1 DFQATT and CDR2 SNEGSKA (reference sequence). The ends were cut back, 3 bases at V and 6 bases at J, with 8 bases in the middle.

This clonotype was counted many times. The rearrangement links TRBV7-9 to TRBJ1-2; D unresolved. Per the germline V gene, CDR1 is SEHNR and CDR2 is FQNEAQ (reference sequence). With 1 base removed from V and 4 bases from J, the gap between germline ends came to 10 bases. This CDR3 comprises 14 residues. As DNA, the CDR3 is TGTGCCAGCAGCTTAGAAGGCCTTCCCTATGGCTACACCTTC. Amino acid sequence: CASSLEGLPYGYTF.

This clonotype was detected only a few times. This chain uses TRBV12-3 or TRBV12-4 with TRBJ1-6; no reliable D call. CDR3 length: 13 amino acids. Trimming removed 2 bases at V and 11 bases at J, with 10 bases between. The CDR3 region is CASSLSRNAPLHF. The CDR3 DNA is TGTGCCAGCAGTTTAAGCCGAAATGCACCCCTCCACTTT.

The rearrangement uses TRBV6-5 and TRBJ2-5; a weak D match, TRBD1 (6 bases). The CDR3 has 15 residues. Germline CDR1 and CDR2: MNHEY and SVGAGI. V was shortened by 6 bases and J by 0 bases, with 14 bases between the two germline ends. The CDR3 region has the DNA TGTGCCAGCAGAACCGACAGGACGTACCAAGAGACCCAGTACTTC. Amino acid sequence: CASRTDRTYQETQYF.

This clonotype has a count of ten or more. J is TRBJ1-4 and V is TRBV27, with a weak D call TRBD1 (5 bases). In germline, CDR1 is MNHEY, CDR2 SMNVEV (reference sequence). V was clipped by 6 bases and J by 7 bases, with 15 bases between them. The CDR3 contains 14 residues. CDR3 protein: CASRAMGGGEKLFF. CDR3 in DNA: TGTGCCAGCAGGGCCATGGGGGGGGGTGAAAAACTGTTTTTT.

This clonotype has only a few counts. This rearrangement joins TRBV15 to TRBJ2-4, with D uncertain. V was pared by 5 bases and J by 7 bases, with 12 bases between. The V gene's germline CDR1 is LNHNV and CDR2 YYDKDF (reference sequence). The CDR3 consists of 13 residues. CDR3 loop: CATSPREGNIQYF. Written as DNA, the CDR3 is TGTGCCACCAGCCCGCGAGAAGGTAACATTCAGTACTTC.

This clonotype was detected many times. The rearrangement links TRBV6-1 to TRBJ2-1; TRBD2 aligns across 7 bases. V dropped 6 bases and J dropped 0; count of bases not matched to a gene: 5. The CDR3 has 15 residues. The germline V gene has CDR1 MNHNS and CDR2 SASEGT. CDR3 sequence (DNA): TGTGCCAGCAGCGCGGGGGATAGCTCCTACAATGAGCAGTTCTTC. Its protein product is CASSAGDSSYNEQFF.

This clonotype appeared many times. V usage is TRBV29-1 and J usage is TRBJ2-7; 11 positions match TRBD2. CDR1 is SQVTM, CDR2 ANQGSEA, per germline. The junction had 1 base not matched to a gene; V was cut back by 5 bases and J by 4 bases. The CDR3 totals 12 residues. CDR3 sequence: CSVTSGGYEQYF. The DNA of the CDR3 is TGCAGCGTTACTAGCGGGGGATACGAGCAGTACTTC.

This clonotype ranks as medium-sized. The gene calls are TRBV10-3 and TRBJ1-1, with no clear D. CDR1 and CDR2 from the germline V gene are ENHRY and SYGVKD. Trimming pared 2 bases from V and 0 bases from J, leaving 4 bases between. CDR3 length equals 13 residues. The CDR3 here is CAISENMNTEAFF. CDR3 bases: TGTGCCATCAGTGAGAATATGAACACTGAAGCTTTCTTT.

At least ten counts were recorded for this clonotype. The chain joins TRBV20-1 to TRBJ2-2; TRBD2 matches 13 bases. The length of the CDR3 is 16 residues. The junction had 7 bases not matched to a gene; V was cut back by 1 base and J by 8 bases. CDR1 is DFQATT and CDR2 is SNEGSKA in the germline V gene (reference sequence). CDR3 in amino acids: CSARVSGLAGAGELFF. In DNA form, the CDR3 reads TGCAGTGCTAGAGTTTCTGGACTAGCGGGAGCTGGGGAGCTGTTTTTT.

The table lists this clonotype with many counts. The chain recombines TRBV12-3 or TRBV12-4 with TRBJ2-1, with TRBD2 matching over 12 bases. This CDR3 contains 15 residues. V trimming: 5 bases; J trimming: 4 bases; junction bases outside the gene matches: 3. For the CDR3, the DNA is TGTGCCAGCAGTCCCCTAGCGGGAGGGTACAATGAGCAGTTCTTC. Translated, it gives CASSPLAGGYNEQFF.

By sample share, this clonotype is medium-sized. The CDR3 bases are TGTGCCAGCAGCTTAGAGCGTCGGGGGGGACAGTTCTTC. Protein: CASSLERRGGQFF. The chain recombines TRBV7-2 with TRBJ2-1; TRBD2 aligns across 8 bases. V lost 1 base, J lost 13 bases, and 6 bases stayed unmatched. CDR1 is SGHTA, CDR2 FQGNSA, per germline. The CDR3 is made up of 13 amino acids.

Ten or more counts support this clonotype. The J gene is TRBJ1-2, the V gene TRBV7-2; TRBD1 agrees at 8 bases. Germline V CDR1 and CDR2: SGHTA, FQGNSA. V trimming: 5 bases; J trimming: 4 bases; junction bases outside the gene matches: 6. CDR3 length: 14 residues. This CDR3 is CASSPRTGPYGYTF. DNA of the CDR3: TGTGCCAGCAGCCCTCGGACAGGGCCCTATGGCTACACCTTC.

This clonotype was detected many times. V gene TRBV29-1 combines with J gene TRBJ2-3; D remains unclear. The germline V gene encodes CDR1 SQVTM and CDR2 ANQGSEA. The ends were cut back, 6 bases at V and 6 bases at J, with 13 bases in the middle. The CDR3 is made up of 12 amino acids. The CDR3: CSVRPPGDTQYF. As DNA, the CDR3 is TGCAGCGTGAGGCCGCCCGGGGATACGCAGTATTTT.

By sample fraction, this clonotype is medium-sized. This chain uses TRBV5-6 with TRBJ2-3; 7 bases line up with TRBD1. V trimming: 3 bases; J trimming: 6 bases; junction bases outside the gene matches: 10. CDR1 and CDR2 from the germline V gene are SGHDT and YYEEEE. There are 15 residues in the CDR3. CDR3 region: CASSSKTGYTDTQYF. The CDR3 bases are TGTGCCAGCAGCTCAAAGACAGGGTATACGGATACGCAGTATTTT.

This clonotype was counted ten times or more. The chain's CDR3 is CASSFSGHLNTEAFF. The CDR3 region has the DNA TGTGCCAGCAGCTTCTCGGGACACCTGAACACTGAAGCTTTCTTT. This rearrangement joins TRBV7-2 to TRBJ1-1; perhaps TRBD1 as D (6 bases). The CDR3 runs to 15 residues. The V gene's germline CDR1 is SGHTA and CDR2 FQGNSA. V was pared by 3 bases and J by 0 bases, with 11 bases between.